This paragraph covers one T cell receptor beta chain sequence. The study ran its PCR with 60 Vbeta and 13 Jbeta primers. Assay used: immunoSEQ multiplex PCR; TCRdb lists only in-frame clones, some missing. This sample contains about 200,000 clones. This specimen comes from a study of cytomegalovirus exposure and HLA in healthy donors. The CDR3 is 14 residues long. Germline-derived CDR1 and CDR2 are MDHEN and SYDVKM. V shed 5 bases and J shed 8 bases, with 18 bases lying between them. Specimen: PBMCs. The chain recombines TRBV28 with TRBJ1-2, with unresolved D. The source is a girl aged 2-9 years in good health and CMV-seropositive. CDR3 amino acids: CASSPRGPGRGYTF. For the CDR3, the DNA is TGTGCCAGCAGTCCTCGAGGTCCGGGTCGGGGCTACACCTTC.